These T cell receptor beta chains were read from a single sample in a study of blood T cell repertoires in COVID-19. This table comes from immunoSEQ multiplex PCR, and its TCRdb copy is limited to in-frame clones, with some not included. The sample has over 200,000 clones, over 80% seen once. The sequenced sample consisted of peripheral blood. The receptors stem from a human donor in a cohort sampled during active COVID-19. Each CDR3 is given with its conserved first and last residue. Fields, in order: J gene, D gene, clone size, V gene, CDR3 DNA, CDR3 protein. D genes are given only for firm matches. Only part of the rows carry a size: once, few, many, or a class if the clone is expanded.

TRBJ2-7 | TRBD2 | . | TRBV20-1 | TGCAGTGTAACTAGCGTCTACGAGCAGTACTTC | CSVTSVYEQYF
TRBJ1-2 | TRBD1 | . | TRBV3-1/TRBV3-2 | TGTGCCAGCAGCCTTCTTACCGGGACAGGGGGCGCGAAGGGCTACACCTTC | CASSLLTGTGGAKGYTF
TRBJ2-1 | . | . | TRBV6-5 | TGTGCCAGCAGTTATGGACTATCCCTCAATGAGCAGTTCTTC | CASSYGLSLNEQFF
TRBJ2-1 | TRBD1 | few | TRBV4-3 | TGCGCCAGCAGCCAACGTAGGGACAGATACAATGAGCAGTTCTTC | CASSQRRDRYNEQFF
TRBJ2-1 | TRBD2 | . | TRBV15 | TGTGCCACCAGCAGAGACGTGCGGGAGGGCCTGGGTCACGAGCAGTTCTTC | CATSRDVREGLGHEQFF
TRBJ2-5 | . | few | TRBV5-1 | TGCGCCAGCAGCTTAGGGACAACCAAACCTCAAGAGACCCAGTACTTC | CASSLGTTKPQETQYF
TRBJ2-7 | . | . | TRBV29-1 | TGCAGCGCCCGATCCAGGCCGGCCGTCGGCGAGCAGTACTTC | CSARSRPAVGEQYF
TRBJ2-2 | TRBD2 | . | TRBV7-2 | TGTGCCAGCAGCGGGGGACTAGCGGGAGGGGTCGGGGAGCTGTTTTTT | CASSGGLAGGVGELFF
TRBJ2-1 | . | . | TRBV19 | TGTGCCAGTAGTAGCCCTGCTACTAGTCCGAATGAGCAGTTCTTC | CASSSPATSPNEQFF
TRBJ1-1 | . | . | TRBV7-2 | TGTGCCAGCAGCTTAGTAATTGTGGGGGGGATGACTGAAGCTTTCTTT | CASSLVIVGGMTEAFF
TRBJ2-3 | TRBD2 | few | TRBV2 | TGTGCCAGCCCTGGACGCGGGAGGGCCCAAGATACGCAGTATTTT | CASPGRGRAQDTQYF
TRBJ2-6 | TRBD1 | . | TRBV18 | TGTGCCAGCTCGCCTACAGGGGGTTCTGGGGCCAACGTCCTGACTTTC | CASSPTGGSGANVLTF
TRBJ1-2 | . | . | TRBV28 | TGTGCCAGCAGTTTGGCAGGGGATGGCTACACCTTC | CASSLAGDGYTF
TRBJ1-5 | . | . | TRBV23-1 | TGCGCCACCAAGTCCAGGGACATATTTAGCAGTGGGCCCCAGCATTTT | CATKSRDIFSSGPQHF
TRBJ2-5 | TRBD2 | . | TRBV30 | TGTGCCTGGGGTGGGGTAGCGGGAGCTGTGGCAGAGACCCAGTACTTC | CAWGGVAGAVAETQYF
TRBJ1-5 | . | . | TRBV7-2 | TGTGCCAGCAGCTTATTCCCGGATCAGCCCCAGCATTTT | CASSLFPDQPQHF
TRBJ1-2 | TRBD1 | . | TRBV28 | TGTGCCAGCAGTTGGATCCCGGGACAGAATAGATTTAACTATGGCTACACCTTC | CASSWIPGQNRFNYGYTF
TRBJ2-7 | . | once | TRBV7-2 | TGTGCCAGCAGCCCCCTTTATTACGAGCAGTACTTC | CASSPLYYEQYF
TRBJ2-7 | . | medium-sized | TRBV7-9 | TGTGCCAGCAGCCCAGGGTTTGAGCGCTACGAGCAGTACTTC | CASSPGFERYEQYF
TRBJ1-6 | . | . | TRBV7-9 | TGTGCCAGCAGCTTACAGGCAGGGAAAGGGTCACCCCTCCACTTT | CASSLQAGKGSPLHF
TRBJ2-7 | TRBD1 | once | TRBV5-4 | TGTGCCAGCAGCTTTGGTCGGCCAGGGGGCAGTGAGCAGTACTTC | CASSFGRPGGSEQYF
TRBJ2-3 | TRBD2 | . | TRBV7-9 | TGTGCCAGCAGCCGGGAGGGCCAGAGCACAGATACGCAGTATTTT | CASSREGQSTDTQYF
TRBJ2-1 | TRBD1 | . | TRBV11-3 | TGTGCCAGCAGCGCCTACAGGGGTGAGCAGTTCTTC | CASSAYRGEQFF
TRBJ2-3 | TRBD2 | . | TRBV7-3 | TGTGCCAGCAGACCAACTAGCGGAGCCTTTTTCACAGATACGCAGTATTTT | CASRPTSGAFFTDTQYF
TRBJ1-5 | TRBD1 | . | TRBV6-2/TRBV6-3 | TGTGCCAGCAGTTATGACCTGGGGACAGGGCTCAATCAGCCCCAGCATTTT | CASSYDLGTGLNQPQHF
TRBJ2-5 | . | . | TRBV7-6 | TGTGCCAGCAGCTTGGGATCGGCGGCGGGAGAGACCCAGTACTTC | CASSLGSAAGETQYF
TRBJ2-7 | TRBD1 | . | TRBV6-5 | TGTGCCAGCCGGACAGGTCCCTACGAGCAGTACTTC | CASRTGPYEQYF
TRBJ2-7 | . | . | TRBV6-5 | TGTGCCAGCAGTTACGGGGTAGCGGTTCGTGGGGAGCAGTACTTC | CASSYGVAVRGEQYF
TRBJ2-7 | . | . | TRBV4-3 | TGCGCCAGCAGCCCCCGCGGGCAGTACTTC | CASSPRGQYF
TRBJ1-1 | TRBD1 | . | TRBV27 | TGTGCCAGCAGTCCATTTACAGGGGCTGAAGCTTTCTTT | CASSPFTGAEAFF
TRBJ2-5 | . | . | TRBV18 | TGTGCCAGCTCACCACCCTCAGGGGGGATTGAGACCCAGTACTTC | CASSPPSGGIETQYF
TRBJ2-7 | TRBD2 | . | TRBV30 | TGTGCCTGGAGTAAAATAGCGGGAATGGACGAGCAGTACTTC | CAWSKIAGMDEQYF
TRBJ2-6 | . | . | TRBV6-1 | TGTGCCAGCAGTGAAGCCCTTGCGCAGGCCGGGGCCAACGTCCTGACTTTC | CASSEALAQAGANVLTF
TRBJ2-2 | TRBD1 | . | TRBV28 | TGTGCCAGCAGGGATCCCGGGACAGGGCTCGGGGAGCTGTTTTTT | CASRDPGTGLGELFF
TRBJ2-1 | TRBD2 | . | TRBV7-8 | TGTGCCAGCAGCTTTGGGACTAGCGGGAGGGTGAATGAGCAGTTCTTC | CASSFGTSGRVNEQFF
TRBJ2-2 | TRBD2 | once | TRBV27 | TGTGCCAGCCGTGTAGCGGGAGGAGGTACCGGGGAGCTGTTTTTT | CASRVAGGGTGELFF
TRBJ1-1 | TRBD1 | once | TRBV13 | TGTGCCAGCAGCGTCTGGACAGGGGTGAACACTGAAGCTTTCTTT | CASSVWTGVNTEAFF
TRBJ1-1 | TRBD1 | few | TRBV27 | TGTGCCAGCAGTGTACAGGGGGCAGGCACTGAAGCTTTCTTT | CASSVQGAGTEAFF
TRBJ1-5 | . | . | TRBV28 | TGTGCCAGCATATCCTCCGAGGGTGGGAATCAGCCCCAGCATTTT | CASISSEGGNQPQHF
TRBJ1-2 | . | . | TRBV5-1 | TGCGCCAGCAGCTTGGATCTGGGCACTAACTATGGCTACACCTTC | CASSLDLGTNYGYTF